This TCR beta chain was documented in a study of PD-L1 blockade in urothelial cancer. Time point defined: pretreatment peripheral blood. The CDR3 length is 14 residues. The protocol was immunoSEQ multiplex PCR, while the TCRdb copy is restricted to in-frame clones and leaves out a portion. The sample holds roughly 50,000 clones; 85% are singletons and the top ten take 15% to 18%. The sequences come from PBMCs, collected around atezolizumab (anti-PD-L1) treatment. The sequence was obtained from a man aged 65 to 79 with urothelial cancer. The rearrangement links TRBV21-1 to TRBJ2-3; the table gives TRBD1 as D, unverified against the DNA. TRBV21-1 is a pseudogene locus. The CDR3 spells CASSKGGQRGYAYF. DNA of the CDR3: TGTGCCAGCAGCAAAGGGGGGCAAAGGGGATACGCGTATTTT.